This note documents a single TCR beta chain sequence. The antigen is undetermined. The sample originates from a study of cytomegalovirus exposure and HLA in healthy donors. PCR involved 60 Vbeta and 13 Jbeta primers. The assay was immunoSEQ multiplex PCR, and TCRdb's table has in-frame clones only and misses some. Of 150,000 to 200,000 clones listed, roughly four fifths are singletons. General study results and limits: It was likely that a cluster of highly shared sequence variants was a sequencing artifact. Previously analyzed data showed that most TCR beta V segments were productive at a frequency of about 90% or about 30%.

This receptor was taken from a man younger than 45 in good health and CMV-seronegative. Sequencing was done on a sample of PBMCs.

The DNA of the CDR3 is TGTGCCTGGAGTTTCCCCGGACACTATAATGAAAAACTGTTTTTT. It translates to CAWSFPGHYNEKLFF. This chain joins TRBV30 and TRBJ1-4, with D maybe TRBD1 (5 bases). V was pared by 2 bases and J by 4 bases, with 14 bases between. The germline CDR1 and CDR2 sequences are GTSNPN and SVGIG (reference sequence). The CDR3 has 15 residues.